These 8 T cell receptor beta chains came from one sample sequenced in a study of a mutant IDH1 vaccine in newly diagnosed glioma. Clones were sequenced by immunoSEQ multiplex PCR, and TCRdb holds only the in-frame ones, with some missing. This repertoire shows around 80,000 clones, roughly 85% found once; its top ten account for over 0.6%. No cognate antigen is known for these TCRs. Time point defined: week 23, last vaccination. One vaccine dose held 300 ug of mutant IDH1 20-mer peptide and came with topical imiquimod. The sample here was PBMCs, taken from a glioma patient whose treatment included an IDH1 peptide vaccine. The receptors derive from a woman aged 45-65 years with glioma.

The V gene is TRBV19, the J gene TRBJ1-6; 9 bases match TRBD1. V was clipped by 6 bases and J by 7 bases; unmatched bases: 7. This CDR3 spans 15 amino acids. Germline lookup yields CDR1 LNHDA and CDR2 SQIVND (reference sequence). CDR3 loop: CASSSTGGKNSPLHF. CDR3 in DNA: TGTGCCAGTAGCTCTACAGGGGGCAAGAATTCACCCCTCCACTTT.

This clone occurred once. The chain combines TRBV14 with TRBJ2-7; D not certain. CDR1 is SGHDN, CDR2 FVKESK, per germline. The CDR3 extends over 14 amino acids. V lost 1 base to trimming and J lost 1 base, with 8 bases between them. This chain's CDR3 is CASSQVDGSYEQYF. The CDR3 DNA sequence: TGTGCCAGCAGCCAAGTGGACGGTTCCTACGAGCAGTACTTC.

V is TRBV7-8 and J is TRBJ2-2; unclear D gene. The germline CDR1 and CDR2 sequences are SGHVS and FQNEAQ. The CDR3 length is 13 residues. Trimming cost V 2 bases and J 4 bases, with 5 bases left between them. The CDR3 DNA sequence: TGTGCCAGCAGCTTAATCACCACCGGGGAGCTGTTTTTT. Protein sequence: CASSLITTGELFF.

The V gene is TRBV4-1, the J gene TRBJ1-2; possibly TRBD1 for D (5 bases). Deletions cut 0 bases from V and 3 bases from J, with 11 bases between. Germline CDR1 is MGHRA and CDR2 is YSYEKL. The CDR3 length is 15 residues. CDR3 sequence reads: CASSQDVRADYGYTF. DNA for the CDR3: TGCGCCAGCAGCCAAGATGTCAGGGCGGACTATGGCTACACCTTC.

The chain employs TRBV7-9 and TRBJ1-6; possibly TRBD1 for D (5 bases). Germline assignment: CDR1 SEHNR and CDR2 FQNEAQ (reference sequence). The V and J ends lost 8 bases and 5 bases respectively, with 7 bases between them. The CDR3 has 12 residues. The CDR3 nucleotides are TGTGCCAGCGGGGGGGATAATTCACCCCTCCACTTT. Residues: CASGGDNSPLHF.

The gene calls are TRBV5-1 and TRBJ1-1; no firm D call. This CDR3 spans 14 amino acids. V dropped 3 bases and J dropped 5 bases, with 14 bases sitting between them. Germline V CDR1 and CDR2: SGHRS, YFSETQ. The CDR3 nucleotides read TGCGCCAGCAGCTCAATGTCTGGGGAGACTGAAGCTTTCTTT. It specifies CASSSMSGETEAFF.

The CDR3 nucleotides are TGTGCCAGCAGTTTAAACAGGGAGATCACTGAAGCTTTCTTT. This translates into CASSLNREITEAFF. This rearrangement joins TRBV28 to TRBJ1-1, with TRBD1 as a possible D gene (6 bases). CDR1 MDHEN and CDR2 SYDVKM come from the germline V gene. Trimming left V 2 bases short and J 4 bases short, with 11 bases between. This CDR3 is built from 14 residues.

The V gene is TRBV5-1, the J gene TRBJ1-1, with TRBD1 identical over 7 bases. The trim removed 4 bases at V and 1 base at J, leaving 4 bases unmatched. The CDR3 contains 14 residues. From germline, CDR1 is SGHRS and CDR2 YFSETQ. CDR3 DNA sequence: TGCGCCAGCAGCATGGGACAGAAGAACACTGAAGCTTTCTTT. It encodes CASSMGQKNTEAFF.